This T cell receptor (beta chain) was recorded in a study of CD8 T cells in ankylosing spondylitis. The study's findings and limits: Blood of patients with ankylosing spondylitis appeared to be characterized by a TCR beta motif of fewer than 10 highly homologous variants. In ankylosing spondylitis patients, matched synovial fluid reportedly showed significant enrichment of disease-linked clones.

This clonotype is medium-sized (0.01 to 0.1%) in the sample. Its cognate antigen is unknown. The V gene's germline CDR1 is SGHTA and CDR2 FQGNSA. There are 14 residues in the CDR3. The V segment lost 6 bases and the J segment 6 bases; nucleotides outside the gene matches: 8. From the 5' RACE reads, TCRdb called clonotypes with MiXCR, one entry per CDR3 protein. The sample includes over 400,000 distinct CDR3 sequences, roughly a quarter of them seen just once. V usage is TRBV7-2 and J usage is TRBJ2-7, with TRBD1 matching 10 bases. The sequence derives from a male donor with ankylosing spondylitis. The specimen was blood, either unsorted or a sorted T cell fraction (not recorded which). CDR3 protein: CASSPGTGVVEQYV. CDR3 DNA sequence: TGTGCCAGCAGTCCCGGGACAGGGGTCGTCGAGCAGTACGTC.